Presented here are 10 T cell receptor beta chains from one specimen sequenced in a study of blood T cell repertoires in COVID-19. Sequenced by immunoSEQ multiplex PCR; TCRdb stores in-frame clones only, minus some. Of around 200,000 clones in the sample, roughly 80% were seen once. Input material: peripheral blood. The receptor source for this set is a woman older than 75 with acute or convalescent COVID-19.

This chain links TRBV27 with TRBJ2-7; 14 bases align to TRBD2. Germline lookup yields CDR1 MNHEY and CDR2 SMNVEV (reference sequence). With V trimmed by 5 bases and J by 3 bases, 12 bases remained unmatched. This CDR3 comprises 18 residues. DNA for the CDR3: TGTGCCAGCAGTCCAACGACTAGCGGGAGGGCCAGAAACTACGAGCAGTACTTC. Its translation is CASSPTTSGRARNYEQYF.

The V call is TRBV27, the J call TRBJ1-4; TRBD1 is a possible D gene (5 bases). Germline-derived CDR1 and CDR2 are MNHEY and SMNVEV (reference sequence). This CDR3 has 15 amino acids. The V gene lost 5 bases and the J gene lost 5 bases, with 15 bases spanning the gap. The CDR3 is CASSPRQFPNEKLFF. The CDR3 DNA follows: TGTGCCAGCAGTCCCCGACAGTTTCCAAATGAAAAACTGTTTTTT.

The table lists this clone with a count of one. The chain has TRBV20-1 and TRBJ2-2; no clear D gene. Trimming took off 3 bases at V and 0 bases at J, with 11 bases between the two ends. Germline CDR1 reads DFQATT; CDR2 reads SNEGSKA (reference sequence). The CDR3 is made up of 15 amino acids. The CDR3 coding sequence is TGCAGTGCTAGTCCCTGGCAGACGAACACCGGGGAGCTGTTTTTT. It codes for CSASPWQTNTGELFF.

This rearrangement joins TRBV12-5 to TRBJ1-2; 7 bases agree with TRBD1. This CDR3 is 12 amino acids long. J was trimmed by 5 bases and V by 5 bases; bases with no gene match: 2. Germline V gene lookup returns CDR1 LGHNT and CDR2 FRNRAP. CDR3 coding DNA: TGTGCTAGTGGTCGGGACAGTTATGGCTACACCTTC. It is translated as CASGRDSYGYTF.

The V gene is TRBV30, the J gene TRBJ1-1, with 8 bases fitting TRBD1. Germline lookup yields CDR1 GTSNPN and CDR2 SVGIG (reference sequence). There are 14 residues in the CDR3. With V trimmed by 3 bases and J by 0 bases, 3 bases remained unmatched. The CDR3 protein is CAWSRTGLNTEAFF. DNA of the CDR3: TGTGCCTGGAGCCGGACAGGGCTGAACACTGAAGCTTTCTTT. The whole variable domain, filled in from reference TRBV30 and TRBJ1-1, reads SQTIHQWPATLVQPVGSPLSLECTVEGTSNPNLYWYRQAAGRGLQLLFYSVGIGQISSEVPQNLSASRPQDRQFILSSKKLLLSDSGFYLCAWSRTGLNTEAFFGQGTRLTVV.

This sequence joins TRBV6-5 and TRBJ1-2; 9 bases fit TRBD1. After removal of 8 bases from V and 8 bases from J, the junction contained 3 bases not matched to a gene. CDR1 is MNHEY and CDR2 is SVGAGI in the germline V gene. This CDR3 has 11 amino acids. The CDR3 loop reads CASSQGAGYTF. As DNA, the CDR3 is TGTGCCAGCTCACAGGGGGCAGGCTACACCTTC.

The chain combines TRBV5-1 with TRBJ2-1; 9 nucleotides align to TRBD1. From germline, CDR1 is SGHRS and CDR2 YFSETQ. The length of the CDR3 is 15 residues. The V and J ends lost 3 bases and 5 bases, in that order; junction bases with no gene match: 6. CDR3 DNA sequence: TGCGCCAGCAGCTCCCGGACAGGGGTAAACAATGAGCAGTTCTTC. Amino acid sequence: CASSSRTGVNNEQFF.

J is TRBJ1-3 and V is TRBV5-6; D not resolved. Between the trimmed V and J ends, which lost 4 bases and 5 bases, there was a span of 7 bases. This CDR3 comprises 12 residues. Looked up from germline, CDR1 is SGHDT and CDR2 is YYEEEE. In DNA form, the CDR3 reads TGTGCCAGCAGCGCGGATCGAAACACCATATATTTT. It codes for CASSADRNTIYF.

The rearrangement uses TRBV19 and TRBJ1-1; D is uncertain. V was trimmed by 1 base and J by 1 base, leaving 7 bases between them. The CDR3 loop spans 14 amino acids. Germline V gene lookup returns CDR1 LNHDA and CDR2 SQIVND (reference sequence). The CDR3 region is CASSIGARNTEAFF. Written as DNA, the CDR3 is TGTGCCAGTAGTATAGGGGCCCGGAACACTGAAGCTTTCTTT.

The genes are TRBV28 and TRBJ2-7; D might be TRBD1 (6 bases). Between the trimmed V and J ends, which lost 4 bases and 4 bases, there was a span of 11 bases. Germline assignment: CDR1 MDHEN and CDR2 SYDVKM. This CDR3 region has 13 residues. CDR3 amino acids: CASSSATGYEQYF. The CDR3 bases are TGTGCCAGCAGTTCCGCAACAGGGTACGAGCAGTACTTC.